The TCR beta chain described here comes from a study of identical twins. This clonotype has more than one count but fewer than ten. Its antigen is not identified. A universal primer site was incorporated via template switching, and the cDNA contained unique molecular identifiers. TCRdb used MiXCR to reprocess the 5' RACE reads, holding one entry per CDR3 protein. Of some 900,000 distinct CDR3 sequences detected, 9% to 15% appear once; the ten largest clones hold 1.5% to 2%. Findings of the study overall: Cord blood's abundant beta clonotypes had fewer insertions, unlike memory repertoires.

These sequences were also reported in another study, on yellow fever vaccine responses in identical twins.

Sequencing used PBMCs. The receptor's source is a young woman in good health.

The CDR3 region has the DNA TGTGCCATCAGTGAGTCCGGAACAGGGGGTTACAATGAGCAGTTCTTC. This sequence encodes CAISESGTGGYNEQFF. The V gene is TRBV10-3, the J gene TRBJ2-1, with TRBD1 matching 8 bases. Germline assignment: CDR1 ENHRY and CDR2 SYGVKD. The J segment lost 4 bases and the V segment lost 0 bases, leaving 5 bases of the junction unmatched. The CDR3 has 16 amino acids.